Following are 9 T cell receptor beta chains from one sample sequenced in a study of CD8 T cells in ankylosing spondylitis. TCRdb called the 5' RACE reads again in MiXCR, with one record for every CDR3 protein. The sample consists of roughly 200,000 distinct CDR3 sequences, 20% to 30% of them appearing once. The sequencing input was blood, either unsorted or a sorted T cell fraction (not recorded which). These receptors came from a male donor with ankylosing spondylitis or in good health (not recorded which).

This clonotype has a count of ten or more. This chain connects TRBV5-1 to TRBJ2-1; 8 bases are a match to TRBD2. CDR3 length: 14 residues. V gave up 4 bases and J gave up 7 bases; unmatched junction bases: 7. Germline V lookup: CDR1 SGHRS, CDR2 YFSETQ. The DNA for the CDR3 is TGCGCCAGCAGCAAGACTAGCGACCAGAATGAGCAGTTCTTC. Protein sequence: CASSKTSDQNEQFF.

This clonotype was seen at least ten times. V is TRBV5-6 and J is TRBJ2-2; TRBD2 aligns across 7 bases. CDR3 length: 15 amino acids. Germline-derived CDR1 and CDR2 are SGHDT and YYEEEE. The trim removed 3 bases at V and 8 bases at J, leaving 10 bases unmatched. The DNA for the CDR3 is TGTGCCAGCAGCTCCTGGACTAGTCGGTCGGGGGAGCTGTTTTTT. This encodes CASSSWTSRSGELFF. The variable domain in full, with the rest retrieved from reference TRBV5-6 and TRBJ2-2, is DAGVTQSPTHLIKTRGQQVTLRCSPKSGHDTVSWYQQALGQGPQFIFQYYEEEERQRGNFPDRFSGHQFPNYSSELNVNALLLGDSALYLCASSSWTSRSGELFFGEGSRLTVL.

This clonotype occurred many times. The chain is built from TRBV20-1 and TRBJ2-1; 9 bases line up with TRBD2. The CDR3 consists of 14 residues. V lost 8 bases to trimming and J lost 4 bases; unmatched junction nucleotides: 9. The germline V gene has CDR1 DFQATT and CDR2 SNEGSKA (reference sequence). CDR3 sequence: CSPGWREGYNEQFF. In nucleotides, the CDR3 is TGCAGTCCGGGGTGGCGGGAGGGATACAATGAGCAGTTCTTC.

The genes are TRBV3-1 and TRBJ2-5; D remains unclear. Germline V gene lookup returns CDR1 LGHDT and CDR2 YNNKEL (reference sequence). The CDR3 length is 14 residues. V lost 1 base and J lost 4, with 10 bases in between. The chain's CDR3 is CASSQGSVAETQYF. The CDR3 nucleotides are TGTGCCAGCAGCCAAGGGTCCGTGGCAGAGACCCAGTACTTC.

The V call is TRBV5-8, the J call TRBJ1-5; unclear D gene. The CDR3 is 14 residues long. Germline V lookup: CDR1 SGHTS, CDR2 YDEGEE. V lost 6 bases and J lost 10, with 20 bases in between. CDR3 sequence reads: CASTREWRSRPQHF. The CDR3 region has the DNA TGTGCCAGCACCCGCGAGTGGCGGAGTCGACCCCAGCATTTT. Filled out from reference TRBV5-8 and TRBJ1-5, the complete variable domain reads EAGVTQSPTHLIKTRGQQATLRCSPISGHTSVYWYQQALGLGLQFLLWYDEGEERNRGNFPPRFSGRQFPNYSSELNVNALELEDSALYLCASTREWRSRPQHFGDGTRLSIL.

This clonotype was recorded at least ten times. The chain links TRBV24-1 to TRBJ1-5; no firm D call. V lost 4 bases, J lost 5 bases, and 8 bases lay in between. This CDR3 spans 13 amino acids. Germline V gene data show CDR1 as KGHDR and CDR2 as SFDVKD. The CDR3 nucleotides read TGTGCCACCAGTGACCCTAGATATCAGCCCCAGCATTTT. Translating it yields CATSDPRYQPQHF.

This clonotype was seen ten or more times. The J gene is TRBJ2-7, the V gene TRBV12-3 or TRBV12-4; no clear D gene. Trimming took 2 bases from V and 1 from J, leaving 9 bases between them. The CDR3 contains 14 residues. CDR3 in DNA: TGTGCCAGCAGTTTAAGGCGAACGTCCTACGAGCAGTACTTC. Translated, it gives CASSLRRTSYEQYF.

A remark on this clonotype: A read error may explain this, as a much larger clone is one base away. The chain recombines TRBV18 with TRBJ2-2, with D perhaps matching TRBD1 (6 bases). Germline lookup yields CDR1 KGHSH and CDR2 LQKENI. The length of the CDR3 is 17 residues. The CDR3 spells CPSSPNLDSPGVGELFF. CDR3 bases: TGTCCCAGCTCACCTAATCTGGACAGCCCGGGCGTCGGGGAGCTGTTTTTT.

V usage is TRBV6-1 and J usage is TRBJ2-3; the match to TRBD2 covers 8 bases. Unmatched junction bases numbered 8, after V lost 4 bases and J lost 2 bases. The CDR3 runs 16 residues. Germline V CDR1 and CDR2: MNHNS, SASEGT. CDR3 in DNA: TGTGCCAGCAGTGCCGGGACTAGGTTTTCCACAGATACGCAGTATTTT. It encodes CASSAGTRFSTDTQYF.